The entry below describes one T cell receptor (beta chain). This CDR3 contains 15 residues. Germline CDR1 MNHEY, CDR2 SVGEGT. V lost 6 bases and J lost 2, with 13 bases in between. Authors' methods: Reference gene primers were amplified, and this amplification served to estimate nucleated cell counts. Libraries were prepared by immunoSEQ multiplex PCR; TCRdb keeps only in-frame clonotypes and omits some of them. D and trimming were read from the DNA, whereas the V and J calls and clone size are those reported in that table. The sample includes 75,000 to 90,000 clones, 88% seen only once; the top ten take 11%. The data are from a study of blood T cell repertoires in COVID-19.

The sequence derives from an elderly man with acute or convalescent COVID-19. The sequencing input was peripheral blood. V gene TRBV6-2 or TRBV6-3 combines with J gene TRBJ2-2; D unclear. The CDR3 sequence is CASSPRQLNTGELFF. The CDR3 DNA reads TGTGCCAGCAGCCCCCGACAACTTAACACCGGGGAGCTGTTTTTT.